This note documents a single T cell receptor beta chain sequence. What it recognizes is unknown. The sample comes from a study of T cell repertoires in cytomegalovirus infection. As for the study in general: The authors relied on CMV epitopes, both recently identified HLA-C-restricted and well-studied HLA-B-restricted. Matching HLA type, along with CMV infection, was indicated by public TCR beta signatures. Study-level results: Cumulative public TCR beta family frequency identified CMV carriers with the relevant HLA. Across the ex vivo response, the dominant clonotypes were HLA-C-restricted CMV-specific TCR beta clonotypes.

In TCRdb, the reads were re-called with MiXCR into one record per CDR3 protein. The sample lists hundreds of thousands of distinct CDR3 sequences; about 30% were seen once. This CDR3 region has 14 residues. The germline CDR1 and CDR2 sequences are LGHDT and YNNKEL (reference sequence). V lost 4 bases, J lost 3 bases, and 10 bases lay in between. The TCR sequence derives from a human donor in good health (CMV status not recorded). Some clones in this sample may be carry-over from other donors' samples. J is TRBJ1-5 and V is TRBV3-1, with a possible D match to TRBD1 (5 bases). The material was cultured PBMCs, obtained from culture after CMV antigen stimulation. CDR3 coding DNA: TGTGCCAGCAGCCGGGGGACTTTCAATCAGCCCCAGCATTTT. Translating it yields CASSRGTFNQPQHF.